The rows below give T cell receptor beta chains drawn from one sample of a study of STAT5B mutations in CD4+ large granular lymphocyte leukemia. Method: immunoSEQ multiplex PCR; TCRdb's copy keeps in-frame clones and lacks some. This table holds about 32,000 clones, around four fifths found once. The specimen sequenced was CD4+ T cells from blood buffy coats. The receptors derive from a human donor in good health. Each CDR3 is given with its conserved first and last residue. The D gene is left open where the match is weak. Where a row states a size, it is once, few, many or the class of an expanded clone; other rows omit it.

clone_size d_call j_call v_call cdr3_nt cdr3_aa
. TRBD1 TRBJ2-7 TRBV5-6 TGTGCCAGCAGCTTTTGGGGGACAGGGAATCACGAGCAGTACTTC CASSFWGTGNHEQYF
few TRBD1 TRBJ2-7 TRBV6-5 TGTGCCAGCAGCTCCGCAGGGGGCGGATCCTACGAGCAGTACTTC CASSSAGGGSYEQYF
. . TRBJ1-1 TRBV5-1 TGCGCCAGCAGCCCAAATTTGGGATCCAAACGGAACACTGAAGCTTTCTTT CASSPNLGSKRNTEAFF
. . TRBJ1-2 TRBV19 TGTGCCAGTTCGTACCTCCGGGGTGGCTACACCTTC CASSYLRGGYTF
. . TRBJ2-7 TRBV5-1 TGCGCCAGCAGCCCTGCCGGGACATCCACCTACGAGCAGTACTTC CASSPAGTSTYEQYF
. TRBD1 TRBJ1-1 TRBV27 TGTGCCAGCAGTCCCTGGACAGGACAGCCGCCTGAAGCTTTCTTT CASSPWTGQPPEAFF
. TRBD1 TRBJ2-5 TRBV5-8 TGTGCCAGCAGCCAGGGACAGTGGGAGACCCAGTACTTC CASSQGQWETQYF
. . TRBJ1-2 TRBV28 TGTGCCAGCAGATCCTCGGGGGGCGCTGACTATGGCTACACCTTC CASRSSGGADYGYTF
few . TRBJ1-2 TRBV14 TGTGCCAGCAGCCAAGATTTCGGGCGAGGCTACACCTTC CASSQDFGRGYTF
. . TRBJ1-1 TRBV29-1 TGCAGCGTTGGACGGGTCATGACCACTGAAGCTTTCTTT CSVGRVMTTEAFF
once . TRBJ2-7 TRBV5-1 TGCGCCAGCAGCTTGGCCGGTGGGACGTCCTACGAGCAGTACTTC CASSLAGGTSYEQYF
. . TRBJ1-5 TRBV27 TGTGCCAGCAGTTTCTCCGACAGGAATCAGCCCCAGCATTTT CASSFSDRNQPQHF
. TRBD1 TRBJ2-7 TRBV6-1 TGTGCCACCTACACAGGGGGCGTCTACGAGCAGTACTTC CATYTGGVYEQYF
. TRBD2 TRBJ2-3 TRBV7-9 TGTGCCAGCAGCTTCGGGCTAGCGGGAGTTGGAGATACGCAGTATTTT CASSFGLAGVGDTQYF
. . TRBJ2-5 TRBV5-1 TGCGCCAGCAGCTGGACGGGCTTCGAAGAGACCCAGTACTTC CASSWTGFEETQYF
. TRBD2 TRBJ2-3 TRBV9 TGTGCCAGCAGCCCGAGGACTAGCGGTAGCACAGATACGCAGTATTTT CASSPRTSGSTDTQYF
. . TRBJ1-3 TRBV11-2 TGTGCCAGCAGCCAAGACAGTAACTCTGGAAACACCATATATTTT CASSQDSNSGNTIYF
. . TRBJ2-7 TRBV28 TGTGCCAGCACCCCAGGTGGGCAGAGCTCCTACGAGCAGTACTTC CASTPGGQSSYEQYF
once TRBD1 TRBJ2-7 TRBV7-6 TGTGCCAGCTCGGCAGGGGGAACCTACGAGCAGTACTTC CASSAGGTYEQYF
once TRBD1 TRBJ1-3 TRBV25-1 TGTGCCAGCAGTGACGACAGGGGGTTTGTGAACACCATATATTTT CASSDDRGFVNTIYF
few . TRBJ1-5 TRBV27 TGTGCCAGCAGTTTAAACTTAGATAGGGAGCCCCAGCATTTT CASSLNLDREPQHF
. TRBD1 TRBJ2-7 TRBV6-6 TGTGCCAGCAATGGACAGGGTCGCTCGGACGAGCAGTACTTC CASNGQGRSDEQYF
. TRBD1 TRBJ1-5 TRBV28 TGTGCCAGCAGTGCGGTCAGGGGGTATTATAGCAATCAGCCCCAGCATTTT CASSAVRGYYSNQPQHF
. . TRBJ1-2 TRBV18 TGTGCCAGCTCACCAGAGACAGACTATGGCTACACCTTC CASSPETDYGYTF
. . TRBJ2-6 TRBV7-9 TGTGCCAGCAGTATGAGGAGTACAGGGGCCAACGTCCTGACTTTC CASSMRSTGANVLTF
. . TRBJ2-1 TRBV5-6 TGTGCCAGCAGCTTGTGGGGGGATGAGCAGTTCTTC CASSLWGDEQFF
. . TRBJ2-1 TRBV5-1 TGCGCCAGCAGACCCGGGACTTACTCCTACAATGAGCAGTTCTTC CASRPGTYSYNEQFF
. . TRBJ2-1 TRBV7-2 TGTGCCAGCAGCTGGACCTACAGGGATGAGCAGTTCTTC CASSWTYRDEQFF
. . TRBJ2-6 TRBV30 TGTGCCTGGTCCCCGACTGGGGCCAACGTCCTGACTTTC CAWSPTGANVLTF
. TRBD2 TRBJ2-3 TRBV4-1 TGCGCCAGCAGCCAAGCCGGGACTAGCAGCGCAGATACGCAGTATTTT CASSQAGTSSADTQYF
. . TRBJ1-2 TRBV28 TGTGCCAGCAGTTTTATGAGCTATGGCTACACCTTC CASSFMSYGYTF
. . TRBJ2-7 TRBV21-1 TGTGCCAGACGACATCGGGGGGGCCGCTCCTACGAGCAGTACTTC CARRHRGGRSYEQYF
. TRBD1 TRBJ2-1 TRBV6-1 TGTGCCAGCAGTGCGAGGACAGGGCTTAACTCCTACAATGAGCAGTTCTTC CASSARTGLNSYNEQFF
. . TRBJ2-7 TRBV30 TGTGCCTGGAGTGTACTTTTGACAGGACCCGCCTACGAGCAGTACTTC CAWSVLLTGPAYEQYF
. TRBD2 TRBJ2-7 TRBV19 TGTGCCAGTAGTCCGAGGACTGGCGGGAGAACCTACGAGCAGTACTTC CASSPRTGGRTYEQYF
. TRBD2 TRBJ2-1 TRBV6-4 TGTGCCAGCTCCAGAGAGGGCGGGAGCTACAATGAGCAGTTCTTC CASSREGGSYNEQFF
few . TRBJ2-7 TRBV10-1 TGCGCCAGCAGCCTGGAGAGCGTTCACGAGCAGTACTTC CASSLESVHEQYF
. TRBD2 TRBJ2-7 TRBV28 TGTGCCAGCAGTTTGACTAGCGGAGGATCGTACGAGCAGTACTTC CASSLTSGGSYEQYF
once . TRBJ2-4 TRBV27 TGTGCCAGCAGTACTAGGGGCAAAAACATTCAGTACTTC CASSTRGKNIQYF
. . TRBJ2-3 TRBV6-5 TGTGCCAGCAGTTGGGCAGAGGGTACAGATACGCAGTATTTT CASSWAEGTDTQYF
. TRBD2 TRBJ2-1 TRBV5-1 TGCGCCAGCAGCCGACTAGCCACGAGCTCCTACAATGAGCAGTTCTTC CASSRLATSSYNEQFF
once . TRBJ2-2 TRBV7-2 TGTGCCAGCAGCCCATACGGGGAGCTGTTTTTT CASSPYGELFF
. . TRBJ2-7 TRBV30 TGTGCCTGGAGTGTAGGTGGTACCTACGAGCAGTACTTC CAWSVGGTYEQYF
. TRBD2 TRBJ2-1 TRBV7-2 TGTGCCAGCAGCTTAGTGGGCGGGAGCTCCTACAATGAGCAGTTCTTC CASSLVGGSSYNEQFF
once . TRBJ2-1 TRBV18 TGTGCCAGCCAGGGTTCAAGGGGAACGATCAATGAGCAGTTCTTC CASQGSRGTINEQFF
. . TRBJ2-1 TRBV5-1 TGCGCCAGCAGCTACGGGACTCCCCAGGTAGAGCAGTTCTTC CASSYGTPQVEQFF
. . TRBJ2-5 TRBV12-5 TGTGCTAGTGGTTTGCAGATATGGACACAAGAGACCCAGTACTTC CASGLQIWTQETQYF
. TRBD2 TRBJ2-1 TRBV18 TGTGCCAGCTCACCGAGACTAGCGGGATCCAATGAGCAGTTCTTC CASSPRLAGSNEQFF
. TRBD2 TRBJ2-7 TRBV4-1 TGCGCCAGCAGCCAAGAACTAGCGGGAGTCCCCTCGTTGTACGAGCAGTACTTC CASSQELAGVPSLYEQYF
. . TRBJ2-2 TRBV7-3 TGTGCCAGCAGCTTAGAAGGCGGGGAGCTGTTTTTT CASSLEGGELFF
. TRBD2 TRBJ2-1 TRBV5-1 TGCGCCAGCAGCGACGGACGACTAGCGGGAGGGCCTAATGAGCAGTTCTTC CASSDGRLAGGPNEQFF
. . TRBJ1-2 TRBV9 TGTGCCAGCAGCTCGGGTCGGGACCCCCCCCGTGGCTACACCTTC CASSSGRDPPRGYTF
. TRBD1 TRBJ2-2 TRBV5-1 TGCGCCAGCAGCTGGACGACAGGGCGGGTCACCGGGGAGCTGTTTTTT CASSWTTGRVTGELFF
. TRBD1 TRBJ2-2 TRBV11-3 TGTGCCAGCAGCGACAGGGTAGGGGAGCTGTTTTTT CASSDRVGELFF